One and the same sample provided the 4 T cell receptor beta chains below, sequenced in a study of shared clonotypes between healthy human individuals. Some clones are missing from TCRdb's copy, which holds only in-frame ones; the method was immunoSEQ multiplex PCR. The sample contains roughly 2.1 million clones, roughly 91% of which appear only once. As defined, naive CD8 cells were CD45RO-negative and positively selected for CCR7, with terminally differentiated effector memory CD45RA+ cells excluded. The sample comprised naive CD8+ T cells from PBMCs. All receptors come from a man between 18 and 29 years old in good health. Some clones in this sample may be carry-over from other donors' samples.

This clone has only one observation. The rearrangement joins TRBV10-3 to TRBJ2-7, with TRBD2 matching over 11 bases. The CDR3 loop spans 21 amino acids. With 2 bases clipped from V and 3 bases from J, the junction kept 21 bases outside the gene matches. Germline V gene sequence: CDR1 ENHRY, CDR2 SYGVKD. The CDR3 loop reads CAISERSRTSGPSPNIYEQYF. CDR3 DNA sequence: TGTGCCATCAGTGAGCGCTCAAGGACTAGCGGGCCGTCTCCTAACATCTACGAGCAGTACTTC.

This chain links TRBV19 with TRBJ2-7; 13 nucleotides align to TRBD2. The CDR3 is 16 residues long. With 3 bases clipped from V and 1 base from J, the junction kept 3 bases outside the gene matches. CDR1 is LNHDA and CDR2 is SQIVND in the germline V gene (reference sequence). The CDR3 reads CASSMRTSGRSYEQYF. CDR3 in DNA: TGTGCCAGTAGTATGAGGACTAGCGGGAGATCCTACGAGCAGTACTTC.

The chain recombines TRBV6-6 with TRBJ2-7; 7 bases map to TRBD2. The CDR3 consists of 14 residues. Unmatched junction bases numbered 9, after V lost 7 bases and J lost 3 bases. CDR1 is MNHNY and CDR2 is SVGAGI in the germline V gene (reference sequence). CDR3 in amino acids: CASTGGGSFYEQYF. As DNA, the CDR3 is TGTGCCAGCACCGGGGGAGGGTCTTTCTACGAGCAGTACTTC.

On this clone itself: Germline is not matched at one junction end, which may reflect a read error. The CDR3 sequence is CASSSLRQGVESTVGCF. The CDR3 DNA is TGTGCCAGCAGCTCCCTCCGACAGGGAGTAGAGTCCACCGTTGGGTGCTTC. The chain recombines TRBV27 with TRBJ1-2, with 7 bases identical to TRBD1. The CDR3 is 17 amino acids. Germline CDR1 reads MNHEY; CDR2 reads SMNVEV (reference sequence).